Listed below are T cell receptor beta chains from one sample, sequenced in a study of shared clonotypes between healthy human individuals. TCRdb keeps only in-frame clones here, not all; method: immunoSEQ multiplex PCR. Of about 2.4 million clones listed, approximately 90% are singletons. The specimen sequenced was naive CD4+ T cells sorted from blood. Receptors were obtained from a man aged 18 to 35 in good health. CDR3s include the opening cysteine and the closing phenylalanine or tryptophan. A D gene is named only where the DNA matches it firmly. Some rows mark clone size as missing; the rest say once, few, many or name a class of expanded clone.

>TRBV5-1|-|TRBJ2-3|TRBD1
CASSSTGGTDTQYF
TGCGCCAGCAGCTCGACAGGGGGCACAGATACGCAGTATTTT
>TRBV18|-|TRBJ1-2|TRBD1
CASSLDRQGGYTF
TGTGCCAGCTCTTTGGACAGGCAGGGTGGCTACACCTTC
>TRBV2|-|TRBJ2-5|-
CASRPDRGETQYF
TGTGCCAGCAGACCGGACAGAGGAGAGACCCAGTACTTC
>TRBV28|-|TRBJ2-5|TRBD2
CASSGGGRETQYF
TGTGCCAGCTCTGGGGGAGGGAGGGAGACCCAGTACTTC
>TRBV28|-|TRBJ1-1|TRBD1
CASSTGGGNTEAFF
TGTGCCAGCAGCACAGGGGGCGGAAACACTGAAGCTTTCTTT
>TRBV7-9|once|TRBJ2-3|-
CASSLASGGRDTQYF
TGTGCCAGCAGCTTAGCATCTGGGGGCCGAGATACGCAGTATTTT
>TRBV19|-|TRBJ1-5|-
CASSIVGPFTQPQHF
TGTGCCAGTAGTATAGTGGGACCCTTCACCCAGCCCCAGCATTTT
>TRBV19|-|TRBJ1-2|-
CASSHREGGYTF
TGTGCCAGTAGTCACAGGGAAGGCGGCTACACCTTC
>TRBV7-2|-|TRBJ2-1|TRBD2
CASRSNSGGYNEQFF
TGTGCCAGCAGGTCCAACTCGGGAGGTTACAATGAGCAGTTCTTC
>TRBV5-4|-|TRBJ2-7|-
CASSLFGLTEYEQYF
TGTGCCAGCAGCTTGTTCGGGTTGACGGAGTACGAGCAGTACTTC
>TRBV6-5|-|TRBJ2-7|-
CASSRRQGNEQYF
TGTGCCAGCAGTCGACGTCAGGGGAACGAGCAGTACTTC
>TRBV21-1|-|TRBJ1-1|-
CASRHPGPGQGMNTEAFF
TGTGCCAGCAGGCACCCCGGGCCGGGACAGGGGATGAACACTGAAGCTTTCTTT
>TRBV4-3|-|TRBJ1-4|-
CASSQDPRGNNEKLFF
TGCGCCAGCAGCCAAGATCCCAGGGGCAATAATGAAAAACTGTTTTTT
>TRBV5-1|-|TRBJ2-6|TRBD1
CASSYGDRGSGANVLTF
TGCGCCAGCAGCTACGGGGACAGGGGCTCTGGGGCCAACGTCCTGACTTTC
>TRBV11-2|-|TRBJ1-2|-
CASSLVTGNGYTF
TGTGCCAGCAGCTTAGTTACGGGGAATGGCTACACCTTC
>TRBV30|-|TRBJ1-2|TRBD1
CAWREWGQPYGYTF
TGTGCCTGGAGGGAGTGGGGACAGCCCTATGGCTACACCTTC
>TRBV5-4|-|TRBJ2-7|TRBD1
CASSPRTGAGEQYF
TGTGCCAGCAGCCCCCGGACAGGGGCGGGTGAGCAGTACTTC
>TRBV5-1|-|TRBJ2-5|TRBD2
CASSFSGLALTGETQYF
TGCGCCAGCAGCTTCTCGGGACTAGCTCTTACGGGGGAGACCCAGTACTTC
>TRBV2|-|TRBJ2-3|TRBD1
CASRQGFADTQYF
TGTGCCAGCAGACAGGGGTTCGCAGATACGCAGTATTTT
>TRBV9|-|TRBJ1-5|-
CASSVAGVANQPQHF
TGTGCCAGCAGCGTAGCGGGGGTCGCAAATCAGCCCCAGCATTTT
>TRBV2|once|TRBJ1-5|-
CASSLVSGNSNQPQHF
TGTGCCAGCAGCTTAGTATCGGGGAATAGCAATCAGCCCCAGCATTTT
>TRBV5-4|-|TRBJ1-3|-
CASSQTVGNTIYF
TGTGCCAGCAGCCAGACGGTTGGAAACACCATATATTTT
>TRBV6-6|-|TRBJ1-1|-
CASSPALGTEAFF
TGTGCCAGCAGTCCGGCGTTGGGCACTGAAGCTTTCTTT
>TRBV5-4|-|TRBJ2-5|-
CASSLGGAPQETQYF
TGTGCCAGCAGCTTAGGGGGTGCGCCCCAAGAGACCCAGTACTTC
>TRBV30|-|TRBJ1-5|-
CAWSKGWTAGQPQHF
TGTGCCTGGAGTAAAGGTTGGACCGCGGGACAGCCCCAGCATTTT
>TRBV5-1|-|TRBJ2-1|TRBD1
CASSPGQSYNEQFF
TGCGCCAGCTCCCCGGGACAGTCTTACAATGAGCAGTTCTTC
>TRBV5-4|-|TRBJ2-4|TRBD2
CASSLEAGAFGNIQYF
TGTGCCAGCAGCTTGGAGGCGGGAGCCTTTGGAAACATTCAGTACTTC
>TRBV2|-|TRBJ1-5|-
CASRGWGNQPQHF
TGTGCCAGCAGGGGATGGGGCAATCAGCCCCAGCATTTT
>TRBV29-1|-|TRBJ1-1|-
CSVEGRLMNTEAFF
TGCAGCGTTGAGGGACGGTTAATGAACACTGAAGCTTTCTTT
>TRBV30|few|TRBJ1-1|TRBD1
CAWRRTGGSYTEAFF
TGTGCCTGGAGGCGGACAGGAGGGTCCTACACTGAAGCTTTCTTT
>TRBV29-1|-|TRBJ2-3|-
CSERSTDTQYF
TGCAGCGAACGTAGCACAGATACGCAGTATTTT
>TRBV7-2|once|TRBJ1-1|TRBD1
CASSSRGMNTEAFF
TGTGCCAGCAGCTCCAGGGGGATGAACACTGAAGCTTTCTTT
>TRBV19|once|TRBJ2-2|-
CASNTPGSYTGELFF
TGTGCCAGTAATACACCCGGGTCTTACACCGGGGAGCTGTTTTTT
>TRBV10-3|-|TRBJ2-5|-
CAIKRAGETQYF
TGTGCCATCAAAAGGGCAGGAGAGACCCAGTACTTC
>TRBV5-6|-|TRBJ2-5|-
CASSFGSSARETQYF
TGTGCCAGCAGCTTTGGTTCTAGCGCCCGAGAGACCCAGTACTTC
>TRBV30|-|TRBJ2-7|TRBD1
CAWSLDRGSEQYF
TGTGCCTGGAGTCTGGACAGGGGAAGCGAGCAGTACTTC
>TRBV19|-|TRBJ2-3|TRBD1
CASSGTGVSTDTQYF
TGTGCCAGTAGTGGAACAGGGGTGTCTACAGATACGCAGTATTTT
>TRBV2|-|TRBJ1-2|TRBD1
CASSAARQGREGYTF
TGTGCCAGCAGTGCGGCCAGACAGGGGCGGGAAGGCTACACCTTC
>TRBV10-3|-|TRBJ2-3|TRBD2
CAIRGGNDDTQYF
TGTGCCATAAGGGGAGGGAATGATGATACGCAGTATTTT
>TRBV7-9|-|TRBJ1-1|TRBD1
CASSPRDSEVEAFF
TGTGCCAGCAGCCCACGGGACAGTGAGGTTGAAGCTTTCTTT